This T cell receptor (beta chain) derives from a study of regulatory T cells in long-lasting Graves disease. This clonotype was seen a single time. Antigen unknown. Study-level findings and limits: Sampling was limited to peripheral blood rather than thyroid tissue.

Germline V CDR1 and CDR2: SNHLY, FYNNEI. CDR3 size: 15 residues. Deletions cut 4 bases from V and 2 bases from J, with 15 bases between. The time point is: newly diagnosed GD, antithyroid drugs for less than 3 months. The TCR library was made from RNA that had been extracted from PBMCs in TRIzol. Construction of the TCR beta libraries employed iRepertoire HTBI primers in conjunction with Arm-PCR of CDR3 regions. TCRdb called the multiplex PCR reads again in MiXCR, with one record for every CDR3 protein. Seen here are 360,000 or so distinct CDR3 sequences, 15% to 20% observed once, and the top ten hold 30%. The same data also went into a second study, on T cells in Graves' hyperthyroidism and ophthalmopathy. That work contributes: In blood, most of the thyroid clonotypes expanded above 0.001 were also present. Before onset, ophthalmopathy was predicted by the model a median 6.5 months earlier.

This chain joins TRBV2 and TRBJ2-7; D may be TRBD2 (6 bases). The source material was peripheral blood mononuclear cells (PBMCs), sampled at new diagnosis, from a patient treated with antithyroid drugs. The source is a man aged 40-49 years with Graves disease. CDR3 sequence reads: CASSGRAGRTYEQYF. CDR3 sequence (DNA): TGTGCCAGCAGTGGTCGTGCAGGGAGGACCTACGAGCAGTACTTC.